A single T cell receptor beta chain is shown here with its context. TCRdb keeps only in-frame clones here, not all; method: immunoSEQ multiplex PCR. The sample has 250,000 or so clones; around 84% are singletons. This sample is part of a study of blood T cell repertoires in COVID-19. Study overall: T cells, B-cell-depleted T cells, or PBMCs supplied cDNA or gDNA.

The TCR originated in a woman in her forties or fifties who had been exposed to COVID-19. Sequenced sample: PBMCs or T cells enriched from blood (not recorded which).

CDR3 nucleotides: TGTGCCAGCAGCTTAGCTAGCGGGGGTAAGCAGTTCTTC. Protein sequence: CASSLASGGKQFF. The V gene is TRBV11-2, the J gene TRBJ2-1; 10 bases align to TRBD2. Trimming at V came to 1 base and at J to 11 bases, leaving 2 bases not matched to a gene. CDR1 is SGHAT, CDR2 FQNNGV, per germline. The length of the CDR3 is 13 residues.